The following is a T cell receptor beta chain sequence with its context. Its matching antigen is unknown. This sample stems from a study of T-cell reconstitution after alpha-beta-depleted transplantation in children. Overall study findings and caveats: A year had passed since transplant, and T-cell counts and diversity by then came mostly from newly produced T cells. By about two months after transplant, alpha-beta T cells reportedly arose from several hundred graft clones that had expanded.

Unique molecular identifiers were used in preparing the TCRbeta library. In TCRdb, the PCR reads were re-called with MiXCR into one record per CDR3 protein. The sample consists of approximately 980,000 distinct CDR3 sequences, under 30% of them appearing once. Looked up from germline, CDR1 is SGHNT and CDR2 is YYREEE (reference sequence). The CDR3 sequence is 18 residues long. Trimming stripped 2 bases from V and 0 bases from J, with 20 bases between. The chain uses TRBV5-4 and TRBJ2-5; the D gene is possibly TRBD2 (5 bases). Sequences were derived from PBMCs, mostly from graft donor cells, sampled 360 days after TCRalphabeta/CD19-depleted stem cell transplant. The source is a boy under two years old who had a stem cell transplant for SCID, so the T cells may come from the graft donor. The CDR3 sequence is CASSFYPPGGLYQETQYF. DNA for the CDR3: TGTGCCAGCAGCTTCTACCCCCCAGGAGGACTTTACCAAGAGACCCAGTACTTC.